These T cell receptor beta chains were read from a single sample in a study of CD8 T cells in ankylosing spondylitis. TCRdb analysed the 5' RACE reads with MiXCR anew, one entry per CDR3 protein. The table records about 700,000 distinct CDR3 sequences, around 19% of them present only once. What was sequenced was blood, either unsorted or a sorted T cell fraction (not recorded which). The receptors shown here come from a male donor with ankylosing spondylitis. Each CDR3 is given with its conserved first and last residue. D genes are given only for firm matches. Size is omitted from some rows. Given values are once, few, many or a class for expanded clones.

TRBD2,TRBV7-9,TRBJ2-7,.,CASSSGTSGGDEQYF,TGTGCCAGCAGCTCAGGGACTAGCGGGGGCGACGAGCAGTACTTC
.,TRBV29-1,TRBJ1-1,.,CSVRQAGTEAFF,TGCAGCGTCAGACAAGCGGGTACTGAAGCTTTCTTT
TRBD2,TRBV20-1,TRBJ2-3,many,CSASLLAGHTDTQYF,TGCAGTGCTAGTCTGCTAGCGGGGCACACAGATACGCAGTATTTT
.,TRBV4-3,TRBJ1-2,.,CASRPGPNYGYTF,TGCGCCAGCCGCCCAGGACCTAACTATGGCTACACCTTC
.,TRBV20-1,TRBJ2-7,few,CSASVLATSSYEQYF,TGCAGTGCTAGCGTCCTAGCGACGAGCTCCTACGAGCAGTACTTC
TRBD2,TRBV10-3,TRBJ2-7,.,CAISDAVERGGKFYEQYF,TGTGCCATCAGTGACGCCGTCGAGCGGGGGGGAAAGTTTTACGAGCAGTACTTC
TRBD2,TRBV28,TRBJ2-1,few,CASSSPAGVFNEQFF,TGTGCCAGCAGTTCCCCAGCGGGAGTTTTCAATGAGCAGTTCTTC
.,TRBV5-1,TRBJ1-1,few,CASSANGGGNTEAFF,TGCGCCAGCAGCGCTAACGGAGGCGGGAACACTGAAGCTTTCTTT
.,TRBV5-1,TRBJ1-2,.,CASTPGTRYGYTF,TGCGCCAGCACCCCCGGGACCCGCTATGGCTACACCTTC
.,TRBV10-3,TRBJ1-1,.,CAISASNEAFF,TGTGCCATCAGTGCCTCGAATGAAGCTTTCTTT
.,TRBV20-1,TRBJ1-3,few,CSAREGHSGNTIYF,TGCAGTGCTAGAGAGGGCCACTCTGGAAACACCATATATTTT
.,TRBV6-5,TRBJ2-7,.,CATSSRTYEQYF,TGTGCCACCAGCAGCCGAACCTACGAGCAGTACTTC
TRBD1,TRBV11-2,TRBJ1-2,many,CASSPGTGGNYGYTF,TGTGCCAGCAGCCCCGGGACAGGGGGAAACTATGGCTACACCTTC
.,TRBV27,TRBJ2-7,.,CASSLRQSSYEQYF,TGTGCCAGCAGCCTAAGACAGTCCTCCTACGAGCAGTACTTC
TRBD1,TRBV6-1,TRBJ1-1,.,CASSQTPTGVNTEAFF,TGTGCCAGCAGCCAGACGCCGACAGGGGTGAACACTGAAGCTTTCTTT
TRBD2,TRBV4-2,TRBJ2-5,few,CASSQGLAGSGETQYF,TGTGCCAGCAGCCAGGGACTAGCGGGCTCAGGAGAGACCCAGTACTTC
.,TRBV7-2,TRBJ2-7,many,CASSLAPRDWEYEQYF,TGTGCCAGCAGCTTAGCCCCTCGGGACTGGGAGTACGAGCAGTACTTC
.,TRBV12-3/TRBV12-4,TRBJ2-2,.,CASSLLGQNTGELFF,TGTGCCAGCAGCCTACTAGGGCAGAACACCGGGGAGCTGTTTTTT
.,TRBV7-8,TRBJ1-1,.,CASSLRGDLLKRNTEAFF,TGTGCCAGCAGCTTAAGGGGAGACCTACTTAAGAGGAACACTGAAGCTTTCTTT
.,TRBV11-2,TRBJ1-6,few,CASIPRTASYNSPLHF,TGTGCCAGCATCCCGAGGACAGCCTCCTATAATTCACCCCTCCACTTT
.,TRBV28,TRBJ1-4,.,CASSLSGGEKLFF,TGTGCCAGCAGTTTATCCGGGGGTGAAAAACTGTTTTTT
TRBD2,TRBV5-1,TRBJ2-1,.,CASSATSGVYNEQFF,TGCGCCAGCAGCGCAACTAGCGGAGTCTACAATGAGCAGTTCTTC
.,TRBV28,TRBJ2-3,few,CASSLQHSLIGGTDTQYF,TGTGCCAGCAGTTTACAGCACTCCTTGATCGGGGGCACAGATACGCAGTATTTT
TRBD2,TRBV7-2,TRBJ2-7,.,CASSRTSGRPGEQYF,TGTGCCAGCAGCCGGACTAGCGGGAGGCCGGGGGAGCAGTACTTC
.,TRBV5-1,TRBJ2-3,few,CASREGPGTDTQYF,TGCGCCAGCAGGGAAGGACCCGGCACAGATACGCAGTATTTT
TRBD1,TRBV12-3/TRBV12-4,TRBJ2-7,many,CASSSSTSQGAPYEQYF,TGTGCCAGCAGTTCATCAACAAGCCAGGGGGCCCCCTACGAGCAGTACTTC
.,TRBV5-6,TRBJ1-3,few,CASSPTGGDTIYF,TGTGCCAGCAGCCCTACCGGGGGAGACACCATATATTTT
TRBD2,TRBV5-1,TRBJ2-1,.,CASSAGGSGVYNEQFF,TGCGCCAGCAGCGCTGGCGGTAGCGGGGTGTACAATGAGCAGTTCTTC
TRBD1,TRBV9,TRBJ1-3,.,CASSTTDRGFSGNTIYF,TGTGCCAGCAGCACCACGGACAGGGGTTTCTCTGGAAACACCATATATTTT
.,TRBV20-1,TRBJ2-2,few,CSARGERPGELFF,TGCAGTGCTAGGGGCGAAAGGCCCGGGGAGCTGTTTTTT
.,TRBV12-3/TRBV12-4,TRBJ1-6,many,CASSPREGSPLHF,TGTGCCAGCAGCCCGAGAGAAGGATCACCCCTCCACTTT
.,TRBV18,TRBJ1-1,.,CASSITQENTEAFF,TGTGCCAGCTCAATTACCCAGGAGAACACTGAAGCTTTCTTT
.,TRBV27,TRBJ1-2,.,CASSYGANYGYTF,TGTGCCAGCAGTTACGGGGCTAACTATGGCTACACCTTC
.,TRBV5-1,TRBJ2-7,.,CASSPNSGEALYEQYF,TGCGCCAGCAGCCCAAACTCGGGGGAGGCCCTCTACGAGCAGTACTTC
TRBD2,TRBV28,TRBJ2-2,.,CASGPGLAGYTGELFF,TGTGCCAGCGGGCCCGGACTAGCGGGCTACACCGGGGAGCTGTTTTTT
.,TRBV12-1,TRBJ1-6,.,CASSYGQANSPLHF,TGTGCCAGCAGTTACGGGCAGGCTAATTCACCCCTCCACTTT
TRBD2,TRBV5-1,TRBJ2-7,few,CASMLGLAGGYEQYF,TGCGCCAGCATGTTGGGCCTAGCGGGGGGCTACGAGCAGTACTTC
TRBD1,TRBV2,TRBJ2-5,few,CASSVGTGETQYF,TGTGCCAGCAGTGTAGGGACAGGGGAGACCCAGTACTTC
.,TRBV6-1,TRBJ2-2,.,CASSQGHGGELFF,TGTGCCAGCAGCCAGGGTCACGGCGGGGAGCTGTTTTTT
.,TRBV7-2,TRBJ2-7,.,CASSPNWGEQYF,TGTGCCAGCAGCCCCAACTGGGGCGAGCAGTACTTC
.,TRBV10-3,TRBJ1-1,few,CAIRSDSYNTEAFF,TGTGCCATCAGGTCGGACAGCTACAACACTGAAGCTTTCTTT
TRBD1,TRBV28,TRBJ2-5,many,CASSTGAGGKTQYF,TGTGCCAGCAGTACCGGCGCAGGGGGAAAGACCCAGTACTTC
.,TRBV5-1,TRBJ2-1,.,CASSGSGDNYNEQFF,TGCGCCAGCAGCGGCTCGGGGGATAACTACAATGAGCAGTTCTTC
.,TRBV12-3/TRBV12-4,TRBJ2-2,many,CASSPAGRELFF,TGTGCCAGCAGTCCCGCGGGCCGGGAGCTGTTTTTT
TRBD2,TRBV7-9,TRBJ2-1,.,CASSLFFSGVYNEQFF,TGTGCCAGCAGCTTATTTTTTAGCGGGGTTTACAATGAGCAGTTCTTC